This T cell receptor (beta chain) was identified during a study of blood T cells in healthy people across ages. A second roughly 6 to 12 cycle PCR used barcoded and J-beta primers. Every molecule of cDNA carried a tag from a template-switch adaptor with 12 random nucleotides. TCRdb re-called the 5' RACE reads with MiXCR, one entry per CDR3 protein. Counted here are about 780,000 distinct CDR3 sequences, 35% to 50% occurring once; the ten biggest clones make up roughly 20%. This clonotype was detected only a few times. Peripheral blood from each donor was collected in a volume of ten milliliters. The CDR3 spans 18 residues. The V and J ends lost 2 bases and 4 bases, in that order; junction bases with no gene match: 10. Germline V CDR1 and CDR2: MNHEY, SVGEGT.

Sequencing was done on a sample of blood. The chain combines TRBV6-2 or TRBV6-3 with TRBJ2-1; 11 positions match TRBD2. This sequence was found in a man older than 75 in good health. The CDR3 here is CASSYTSGSGVSYNEQFF. In nucleotides, the CDR3 is TGTGCCAGCAGTTACACTAGCGGGAGTGGTGTGAGTTACAATGAGCAGTTCTTC.